The rows below give T cell receptor beta chains drawn from one sample of a study of cytomegalovirus exposure and HLA in healthy donors. Sequencing used immunoSEQ multiplex PCR; TCRdb keeps in-frame clones, though not all of them. The table shows 150,000 or so clones, with about 82% occurring only once. Material: PBMCs. The receptor set was obtained from a human donor in good health. The CDR3 runs from the conserved cysteine through the conserved F or W. The D gene is left open where the match is weak. Some rows mark clone size as missing; the rest say once, few, many or name a class of expanded clone.

V	D	size	length	J	DNA	CDR3
TRBV25-1	-	few	15	TRBJ2-7	TGTGCCAGCAGTGGTCTGACTAGACCGGGGTACGAGCAGTACTTC	CASSGLTRPGYEQYF
TRBV9	TRBD1	-	15	TRBJ2-7	TGTGCCAGCAGCGCCCACAGGGGGAGCTCCTACGAGCAGTACTTC	CASSAHRGSSYEQYF
TRBV7-9	-	-	17	TRBJ2-3	TGTGCCAGCAGCCGTAGACAGAAAAGCTCTAGCACAGATACGCAGTATTTT	CASSRRQKSSSTDTQYF
TRBV5-1	TRBD2	-	17	TRBJ2-3	TGCGCCAGCAGCGTCGGAGCACTAGCGCCTGCCACAGATACGCAGTATTTT	CASSVGALAPATDTQYF
TRBV27	TRBD1	-	14	TRBJ2-7	TGTGCCAGCAGTCTCCGGGACAGGGGCCACGAGCAGTACTTC	CASSLRDRGHEQYF
TRBV2	TRBD1	-	13	TRBJ1-2	TGTGCCAGCAGGGACAGGGGCTACTATGGCTACACCTTC	CASRDRGYYGYTF
TRBV7-9	-	-	14	TRBJ1-1	TGTGCCAGCAGCTACCTGACAGAGAACACTGAAGCTTTCTTT	CASSYLTENTEAFF
TRBV4-1	TRBD2	-	17	TRBJ2-3	TGCGCCAGCAGCCAGAGCGGGAGGAGTCGGTGGATAGATACGCAGTATTTT	CASSQSGRSRWIDTQYF
TRBV7-6	TRBD1	-	16	TRBJ2-7	TGTGCCAGCAGCTCTCGGACGGACAGGGACGCCTACGAGCAGTACTTC	CASSSRTDRDAYEQYF
TRBV5-8	-	-	13	TRBJ2-1	TGTGCCAGCAGCTTGGTACAAAGCAATGAGCAGTTCTTC	CASSLVQSNEQFF
TRBV10-3	-	-	18	TRBJ1-1	TGTGCCATCAGTGAGTCTTCAGGGTGGGGTAAAGTGAACACTGAAGCTTTCTTT	CAISESSGWGKVNTEAFF
TRBV15	TRBD1	-	15	TRBJ2-2	TGTGCCACCAGCGGGGGACAGGGAGACACCGGGGAGCTGTTTTTT	CATSGGQGDTGELFF
TRBV6-1	TRBD1	-	14	TRBJ1-2	TGTGCCAGCAGTACGACAGGGAAGGGGTATGGCTACACCTTC	CASSTTGKGYGYTF
TRBV19	-	-	15	TRBJ1-1	TGTGCCAGTAGATATTCGCAGGGGAGAGGAACTGAAGCTTTCTTT	CASRYSQGRGTEAFF
TRBV7-3	-	-	13	TRBJ2-1	TGTGCCAGCAGCCGCGCAGGGGTCAATGAGCAGTTCTTC	CASSRAGVNEQFF
TRBV25-1	TRBD2	-	18	TRBJ2-7	TGTGCCAGCAGTGAAAAGCCGGGACTAGCGGGAAGATACTACGAGCAGTACTTC	CASSEKPGLAGRYYEQYF
TRBV9	-	-	15	TRBJ1-4	TGTGCCAGCAGCGCCGGGGGGGAGACTAATGAAAAACTGTTTTTT	CASSAGGETNEKLFF
TRBV7-2	-	-	13	TRBJ1-4	TGTGCCAGCAGCTTGGACTACTATGAAAAACTGTTTTTT	CASSLDYYEKLFF
TRBV15	-	-	14	TRBJ2-5	TGTGCCACCAGCAGAGGGGTAGACAAAGAGACCCAGTACTTC	CATSRGVDKETQYF
TRBV18	TRBD1	-	14	TRBJ2-5	TGTGCCAGCTCACCCCCTGGACAGGCGGAGACCCAGTACTTC	CASSPPGQAETQYF
TRBV7-2	-	-	11	TRBJ1-1	TGTGCCAGCAGCTTCGGCACTGAAGCTTTCTTT	CASSFGTEAFF
TRBV2	-	-	15	TRBJ1-1	TGTGCCAGCAGAACCAGGGGTCTGATGAACACTGAAGCTTTCTTT	CASRTRGLMNTEAFF
TRBV30	TRBD1	-	15	TRBJ2-3	TGTGCCTGGAGTGAGAACAGGGGAAGCACAGATACGCAGTATTTT	CAWSENRGSTDTQYF
TRBV6-5	-	-	14	TRBJ2-4	TGTGCCAGCAGTTCCCAGGGGACCAAAAACATTCAGTACTTC	CASSSQGTKNIQYF
TRBV2	-	-	15	TRBJ2-7	TGTGCCAGCAGAGGTACCACAGGAGGGTCCTACGAGCAGTACTTC	CASRGTTGGSYEQYF
TRBV30	-	-	13	TRBJ2-5	TGTGCCTGGAGTGTAAGTACTGAGAAGACCCAGTACTTC	CAWSVSTEKTQYF